Only a few counts were recorded for the clone carrying this T cell receptor (beta chain). Its cognate antigen is unknown. The data stem from a study of CD8 T cells in ankylosing spondylitis. Germline-derived CDR1 and CDR2 are SNHLY and FYNNEI. Trimming cost V 7 bases and J 1 base, with 8 bases left between them. The CDR3 is 12 residues long. Study results and caveats: Previous work reported some of these motif variants in the synovial fluid and blood of reactive arthritis. One TCR beta motif, made up of roughly eight highly homologous variants, appeared characteristic of ankylosing spondylitis blood.

TCRdb called the 5' RACE reads again in MiXCR, with one record for every CDR3 protein. The table has around 770,000 distinct CDR3 sequences, around 19% seen once. The sample comprised blood, either unsorted or a sorted T cell fraction (not recorded which). This clonotype was obtained from a male donor with ankylosing spondylitis. The chain employs TRBV2 and TRBJ2-7, with D unresolved. The CDR3 DNA follows: TGTGCCAGCAACAGTCCTTCCTACGAGCAGTACTTC. Its protein product is CASNSPSYEQYF.